This T cell receptor (beta chain) originates from a study of blood T cell repertoires in COVID-19. The ends were cut back, 0 bases at V and 4 bases at J, with 9 bases in the middle. CDR1 is SGHRS and CDR2 is YFSETQ in the germline V gene. There are 14 residues in the CDR3. Libraries were prepared by immunoSEQ multiplex PCR; TCRdb keeps only in-frame clonotypes and omits some of them. The sample includes over 250,000 clones, more than 90% seen only once; the top ten take approximately 2.6%. The sequenced material came from peripheral blood. J is TRBJ2-3 and V is TRBV5-1; possible D gene TRBD1, 6 bases. The origin of this receptor is a person in their late teens or twenties with COVID-19, enrolled during active disease. CDR3 protein: CASSLVGGADTQYF. The CDR3 nucleotides read TGCGCCAGCAGCTTGGTTGGGGGCGCAGATACGCAGTATTTT.